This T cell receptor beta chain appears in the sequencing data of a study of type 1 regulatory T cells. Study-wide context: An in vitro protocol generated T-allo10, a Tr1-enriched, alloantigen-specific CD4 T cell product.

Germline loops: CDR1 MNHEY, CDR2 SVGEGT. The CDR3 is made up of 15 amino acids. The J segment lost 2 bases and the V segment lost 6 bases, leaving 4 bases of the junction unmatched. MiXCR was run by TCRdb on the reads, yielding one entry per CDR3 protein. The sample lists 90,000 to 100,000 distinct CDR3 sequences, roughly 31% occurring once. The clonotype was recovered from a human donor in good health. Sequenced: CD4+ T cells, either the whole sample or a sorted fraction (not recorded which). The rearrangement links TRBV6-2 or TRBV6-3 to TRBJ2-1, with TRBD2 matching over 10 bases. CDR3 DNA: TGTGCCAGCAGCCCTACTAGCGGGACCTACAATGAGCAGTTCTTC. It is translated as CASSPTSGTYNEQFF.